This T cell receptor (beta chain) was recorded in a study of blood T cell repertoires in COVID-19. The assay was immunoSEQ multiplex PCR, and TCRdb's table has in-frame clones only and misses some. The table shows more than 20,000 clones, with around 80% occurring only once. The CDR3 runs to 14 residues. Trimming removed 1 base from V and 5 bases from J, with 9 bases in between. The germline V gene encodes CDR1 SEHNR and CDR2 FQNEAQ (reference sequence). The receptor was derived from a man in his 60s with active COVID-19. Material: peripheral blood. The chain joins TRBV7-9 to TRBJ2-1, with D perhaps matching TRBD1 (5 bases). The CDR3 sequence: CASSLGLGDNEQFF. The CDR3, as DNA: TGTGCCAGCAGCTTAGGTTTAGGGGACAATGAGCAGTTCTTC.